The 18 T cell receptor beta chains listed next were all sequenced from one sample in a study of cytomegalovirus exposure and HLA in healthy donors. 13 Jbeta primers and 60 Vbeta primers were used for the PCR. Libraries were prepared by immunoSEQ multiplex PCR; TCRdb keeps only in-frame clonotypes and omits some of them. The sample yields under 200,000 clones, approximately 90% seen once. The material sequenced was PBMCs. The receptors were sampled from a boy aged 2-9 years in good health and CMV-seronegative.

The chain combines TRBV7-9 with TRBJ2-5; TRBD2 agrees at 8 bases. The DNA end is more similar to TRBJ2-7, so the J call may be wrong. CDR1 SEHNR and CDR2 FQNEAQ come from the germline V gene (reference sequence). The CDR3 contains 14 residues. The CDR3: CASSSSTSAYEQYF. The CDR3, as DNA: TGTGCCAGCAGCTCATCGACTAGCGCCTACGAGCAGTACTTC.

The genes are TRBV28 and TRBJ1-2; TRBD1 is a possible D gene (5 bases). Germline V gene sequence: CDR1 MDHEN, CDR2 SYDVKM. The CDR3 sequence is 13 residues long. V lost 6 bases, J lost 4 bases, and 12 bases lay in between. CDR3 sequence (DNA): TGTGCCAGCAGACCGACAGCAACCTATGGCTACACCTTC. As protein: CASRPTATYGYTF.

The chain links TRBV5-6 to TRBJ1-1; TRBD1 might be the D (6 bases). Germline-derived CDR1 and CDR2 are SGHDT and YYEEEE. The CDR3 loop spans 15 amino acids. Between the trimmed V and J ends, which lost 0 bases and 1 base, there was a span of 10 bases. CDR3 amino acids: CASSLEVRGNTEAFF. CDR3 sequence (DNA): TGTGCCAGCAGCTTGGAAGTCAGGGGGAACACTGAAGCTTTCTTT. Drawing the rest from reference TRBV5-6 and TRBJ1-1, the complete variable domain is DAGVTQSPTHLIKTRGQQVTLRCSPKSGHDTVSWYQQALGQGPQFIFQYYEEEERQRGNFPDRFSGHQFPNYSSELNVNALLLGDSALYLCASSLEVRGNTEAFFGQGTRLTVV.

The chain combines TRBV5-1 with TRBJ2-7, with 7 bases fitting TRBD2. V dropped 0 bases and J dropped 5; count of bases not matched to a gene: 8. Germline V gene lookup returns CDR1 SGHRS and CDR2 YFSETQ. The CDR3 is 15 amino acids. For the CDR3, the DNA is TGCGCCAGCAGCTTGGCTGGGGGGAGCGGGGACGAGCAGTACTTC. This encodes CASSLAGGSGDEQYF.

The chain couples TRBV2 to TRBJ2-1; 8 nucleotides line up with TRBD2. J was trimmed by 5 bases and V by 8 bases; bases with no gene match: 8. The CDR3 loop spans 14 amino acids. Per the germline V gene, CDR1 is SNHLY and CDR2 is FYNNEI. In nucleotides, the CDR3 is TGTGCCAGCCTCCCCCCTAGCGGGCACAATGAGCAGTTCTTC. Translating it yields CASLPPSGHNEQFF.

The V call is TRBV28, the J call TRBJ2-7; TRBD2 agrees at 11 bases. The V segment lost 7 bases and the J segment 0 bases; nucleotides outside the gene matches: 2. Germline CDR1 MDHEN, CDR2 SYDVKM. CDR3 length equals 14 residues. The CDR3 DNA reads TGTGCCAGCACCCTAGCGGGGGGCTCCTACGAGCAGTACTTC. Translating gives CASTLAGGSYEQYF.

This chain uses TRBV7-6 with TRBJ1-6, with D unclear. Germline assignment: CDR1 SGHVS and CDR2 FNYEAQ. The length of the CDR3 is 17 residues. V was cut by 0 bases and J by 0 bases, with 9 bases left in between. The CDR3 nucleotides are TGTGCCAGCAGCTTAGCGTCATCGAGCTCCTATAATTCACCCCTCCACTTT. Translating it yields CASSLASSSSYNSPLHF.

J is TRBJ2-3 and V is TRBV30; 13 nucleotides line up with TRBD2. With 1 base clipped from V and 2 bases from J, the junction kept 6 bases outside the gene matches. From germline, CDR1 is GTSNPN and CDR2 SVGIG (reference sequence). The CDR3 loop spans 17 amino acids. The CDR3 region has the DNA TGTGCCTGGAGTGCCGGACTAGCGGGGGCCTCCACAGATACGCAGTATTTT. This sequence encodes CAWSAGLAGASTDTQYF.

V and J are TRBV9 and TRBJ2-3; TRBD2 might be the D (7 bases). The germline V and J ends were trimmed by 2 bases and 5 bases, with 18 bases remaining between them. There are 16 residues in the CDR3. Per the germline V gene, CDR1 is SGDLS and CDR2 is YYNGEE. This CDR3 reads CASSVIGGGAGDTQYF. The DNA of the CDR3 is TGTGCCAGCAGCGTTATAGGTGGGGGGGCAGGAGATACGCAGTATTTT.

The chain is built from TRBV7-9 and TRBJ2-1; 9 bases map to TRBD2. Trimming took 3 bases from V and 0 from J; bases not matched to a gene: 0. The CDR3 extends over 15 amino acids. CDR1 and CDR2 from the germline V gene are SEHNR and FQNEAQ (reference sequence). CDR3 protein: CASSFSGSSYNEQFF. The CDR3 DNA follows: TGTGCCAGCAGCTTTAGCGGGAGCTCCTACAATGAGCAGTTCTTC.

The chain uses TRBV29-1 and TRBJ2-1, with D possibly TRBD2 on 6 matching bases. Germline lookup yields CDR1 SQVTM and CDR2 ANQGSEA. V dropped 5 bases and J dropped 9 bases, with 26 bases sitting between them. The CDR3 has 16 residues. The CDR3 is CSVPGGGHNPFIEQFF. Written as DNA, the CDR3 is TGCAGCGTTCCCGGGGGAGGCCATAACCCGTTCATTGAGCAGTTCTTC.

This chain links TRBV6-1 with TRBJ1-1, with unresolved D. The germline V gene encodes CDR1 MNHNS and CDR2 SASEGT. CDR3 length: 14 amino acids. V was pared by 4 bases and J by 6 bases, with 15 bases between. This CDR3 reads CASSAPEGWAEAFF. CDR3 DNA sequence: TGTGCCAGCAGTGCTCCCGAGGGCTGGGCTGAAGCTTTCTTT.

The V gene is TRBV5-1, the J gene TRBJ2-7; D not resolved. Trimming pared 0 bases from V and 4 bases from J, leaving 14 bases between. Germline V gene lookup returns CDR1 SGHRS and CDR2 YFSETQ. The CDR3 sequence is 15 residues long. The CDR3 nucleotides read TGCGCCAGCAGCTTGGGGGCCACCCAGATTTACGAGCAGTACTTC. It is translated as CASSLGATQIYEQYF.

J is TRBJ2-1 and V is TRBV5-1; D remains unclear. V was pared by 0 bases and J by 7 bases, with 14 bases between. The CDR3 has 15 amino acids. Germline V lookup: CDR1 SGHRS, CDR2 YFSETQ. The CDR3 bases are TGCGCCAGCAGCTTGGGAGAACTGAAAATAAATGAGCAGTTCTTC. It codes for CASSLGELKINEQFF.

The J gene is TRBJ1-1, the V gene TRBV25-1, with a possible D match to TRBD1 (5 bases). The CDR3 consists of 15 residues. The germline CDR1 and CDR2 sequences are MGHDK and SYGVNS. The germline V and J ends were trimmed by 1 base and 1 base, with 10 bases remaining between them. This CDR3 reads CASSESGAPNTEAFF. The CDR3 nucleotides are TGTGCCAGCAGTGAATCTGGGGCCCCGAACACTGAAGCTTTCTTT.

This clone appeared a few times. The chain has TRBV6-1 and TRBJ2-3, with 9 bases lining up with TRBD2. There are 17 residues in the CDR3. Per germline, CDR1 MNHNS and CDR2 SASEGT. The V gene end was trimmed by 0 bases and the J gene end by 1 base; junction bases not matched to a gene: 5. DNA of the CDR3: TGTGCCAGCAGTGAAGCCTGGGGACTAGCCGGCACAGATACGCAGTATTTT. As protein: CASSEAWGLAGTDTQYF.

A remark on this clone: The CDR3 does not close with the conserved phenylalanine or tryptophan, likely indicating a read error. The chain couples TRBV28 to TRBJ1-5, with D perhaps TRBD1 (5 bases). Per the germline V gene, CDR1 is MDHEN and CDR2 is SYDVKM. This CDR3 is 15 amino acids long. V was trimmed by 5 bases and J by 4 bases, leaving 15 bases between them. The CDR3 loop reads CASSVQGGWNQPQHL. The CDR3 bases are TGTGCCAGCAGTGTTCAGGGAGGTTGGAATCAGCCCCAGCATCTT.

There are a few counts of this clone. The V call is TRBV6-1, the J call TRBJ1-6, with D possibly matching TRBD1 (5 bases). V was pared by 9 bases and J by 4 bases, with 13 bases between. The CDR3 contains 14 residues. Germline lookup yields CDR1 MNHNS and CDR2 SASEGT. CDR3 sequence (DNA): TGTGCCAGTTGGCCGGGACTTTATAATTCACCCCTCCACTTT. Protein sequence: CASWPGLYNSPLHF.